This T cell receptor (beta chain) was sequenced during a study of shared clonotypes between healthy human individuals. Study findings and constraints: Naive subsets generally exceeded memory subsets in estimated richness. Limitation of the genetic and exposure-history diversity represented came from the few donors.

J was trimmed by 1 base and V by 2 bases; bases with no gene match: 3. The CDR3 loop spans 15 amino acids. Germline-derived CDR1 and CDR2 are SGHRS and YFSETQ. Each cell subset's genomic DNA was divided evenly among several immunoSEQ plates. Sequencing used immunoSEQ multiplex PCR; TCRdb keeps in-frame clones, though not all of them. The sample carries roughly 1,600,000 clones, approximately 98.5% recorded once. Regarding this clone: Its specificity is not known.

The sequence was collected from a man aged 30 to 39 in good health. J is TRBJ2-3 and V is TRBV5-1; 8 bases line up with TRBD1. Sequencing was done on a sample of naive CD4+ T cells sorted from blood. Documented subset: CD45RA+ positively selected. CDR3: CASSFRGLGTDTQYF. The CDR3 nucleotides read TGCGCCAGCAGCTTCAGGGGGCTAGGCACAGATACGCAGTATTTT.